A selection of T cell receptor beta chains follows, all from one sample in a study of T cells after somatic rescue of genetic block. Assay: immunoSEQ multiplex PCR; the TCRdb copy retains only in-frame clones and omits some. The data contain 68,000 or so clones, 80% to 95% of them singletons. The specimen was peripheral blood mononuclear cells (PBMCs). These receptors came from a man in his forties. Each CDR3 is given with its conserved first and last residue. The D gene is left open where the match is weak. Size is omitted from some rows. Given values are once, few, many or a class for expanded clones.

v_gene: TRBV5-1
j_gene: TRBJ1-2
d_gene: NA
abundance: NA
CDR3aa: CASSLTQVGDGYTF
CDR3nt: TGCGCCAGCAGCTTGACACAGGTCGGGGATGGCTACACCTTC

v_gene: TRBV4-1
j_gene: TRBJ2-1
d_gene: NA
abundance: NA
CDR3aa: CASSQANFLGPSGNEQFF
CDR3nt: TGCGCCAGCAGCCAAGCGAACTTTTTAGGTCCCTCGGGGAATGAGCAGTTCTTC

v_gene: TRBV7-9
j_gene: TRBJ2-7
d_gene: TRBD2
abundance: NA
CDR3aa: CASSVPSSGLAGVSYEQYF
CDR3nt: TGTGCCAGCAGCGTACCGAGCTCGGGACTAGCGGGGGTTTCCTACGAGCAGTACTTC

v_gene: TRBV10-1
j_gene: TRBJ1-1
d_gene: NA
abundance: NA
CDR3aa: CASSETGTEAFF
CDR3nt: TGCGCCAGCAGTGAAACAGGGACTGAAGCTTTCTTT

v_gene: TRBV19
j_gene: TRBJ1-1
d_gene: TRBD1
abundance: NA
CDR3aa: CASSLGQGNTEAFF
CDR3nt: TGTGCCAGTAGTCTGGGACAGGGGAACACTGAAGCTTTCTTT

v_gene: TRBV30
j_gene: TRBJ1-2
d_gene: NA
abundance: NA
CDR3aa: CAWSGGGGPGYTF
CDR3nt: TGTGCCTGGAGTGGAGGGGGGGGACCTGGCTACACCTTC

v_gene: TRBV16
j_gene: TRBJ1-2
d_gene: TRBD1
abundance: NA
CDR3aa: CASSRDRDNYGYTF
CDR3nt: TGTGCCAGCAGCCGGGACAGGGATAACTATGGCTACACCTTC

v_gene: TRBV19
j_gene: TRBJ2-6
d_gene: NA
abundance: NA
CDR3aa: CASRSSGANVLTF
CDR3nt: TGTGCCAGTAGGTCCTCTGGGGCCAACGTCCTGACTTTC

v_gene: TRBV7-9
j_gene: TRBJ1-2
d_gene: NA
abundance: NA
CDR3aa: CASSLGAGYTF
CDR3nt: TGTGCCAGCAGCCTAGGGGCTGGCTACACCTTC

v_gene: TRBV7-4
j_gene: TRBJ1-5
d_gene: NA
abundance: NA
CDR3aa: CASSSRETYSNQPQHF
CDR3nt: TGTGCCAGCAGCTCCCGGGAGACATATAGCAATCAGCCCCAGCATTTT

v_gene: TRBV4-2
j_gene: TRBJ2-7
d_gene: TRBD1
abundance: NA
CDR3aa: CASSQEGQGVREQYF
CDR3nt: TGTGCCAGCAGCCAGGAGGGACAGGGAGTTCGCGAGCAGTACTTC

v_gene: TRBV11-2
j_gene: TRBJ1-6
d_gene: NA
abundance: NA
CDR3aa: CASSLEGGHNSPLHF
CDR3nt: TGTGCCAGCAGCTTAGAGGGTGGCCATAATTCACCCCTCCACTTT

v_gene: TRBV6-1
j_gene: TRBJ2-7
d_gene: NA
abundance: once
CDR3aa: CASSSLLSPYEQYF
CDR3nt: TGTGCCAGCAGTTCCCTTCTCTCTCCCTACGAGCAGTACTTC

v_gene: TRBV7-2
j_gene: TRBJ1-4
d_gene: NA
abundance: NA
CDR3aa: CASRRVGSVGEKLFF
CDR3nt: TGTGCCAGCAGGAGGGTGGGATCCGTAGGGGAAAAACTGTTTTTT

v_gene: TRBV19
j_gene: TRBJ2-7
d_gene: TRBD1
abundance: once
CDR3aa: CASSTSFGQGTSYEQYF
CDR3nt: TGTGCCAGTAGTACGTCCTTCGGACAGGGGACTTCCTACGAGCAGTACTTC

v_gene: TRBV6-6
j_gene: TRBJ1-1
d_gene: TRBD1
abundance: NA
CDR3aa: CASSLTYAGTAEAFF
CDR3nt: TGTGCAAGCAGCCTAACATACGCCGGGACAGCTGAAGCTTTCTTT

v_gene: TRBV6-5
j_gene: TRBJ2-2
d_gene: NA
abundance: NA
CDR3aa: CASSYFLTNTGELFF
CDR3nt: TGTGCCAGCAGTTACTTCCTTACGAACACCGGGGAGCTGTTTTTT

v_gene: TRBV15
j_gene: TRBJ2-7
d_gene: TRBD1
abundance: NA
CDR3aa: CATSRLGQGYHEQYF
CDR3nt: TGTGCCACCAGCAGATTGGGACAGGGATACCACGAGCAGTACTTC

v_gene: TRBV4-1
j_gene: TRBJ2-2
d_gene: NA
abundance: NA
CDR3aa: CASSLTPKAELFF
CDR3nt: TGCGCCAGCAGCCTCACCCCCAAGGCGGAGCTGTTTTTT

v_gene: TRBV11-2
j_gene: TRBJ2-7
d_gene: TRBD1
abundance: once
CDR3aa: CASSSSLTGDEQYF
CDR3nt: TGTGCCAGCAGCTCCTCCCTTACAGGGGACGAGCAGTACTTC

v_gene: TRBV30
j_gene: TRBJ2-5
d_gene: NA
abundance: NA
CDR3aa: CAWSVRETQYF
CDR3nt: TGTGCCTGGAGTGTAAGAGAGACCCAGTACTTC

v_gene: TRBV25-1
j_gene: TRBJ2-3
d_gene: NA
abundance: NA
CDR3aa: CASTPLGAITDTQYF
CDR3nt: TGTGCCAGCACCCCGCTGGGCGCTATCACAGATACGCAGTATTTT

v_gene: TRBV4-3
j_gene: TRBJ2-5
d_gene: TRBD1
abundance: NA
CDR3aa: CASSQDPGGILETQYF
CDR3nt: TGCGCCAGCAGCCAAGATCCAGGGGGAATCTTAGAGACCCAGTACTTC

v_gene: TRBV27
j_gene: TRBJ1-1
d_gene: NA
abundance: NA
CDR3aa: CASSWGGGGTEAFF
CDR3nt: TGTGCCAGCAGTTGGGGTGGGGGTGGCACTGAAGCTTTCTTT

v_gene: TRBV5-1
j_gene: TRBJ1-1
d_gene: NA
abundance: NA
CDR3aa: CASSLVLQGNTEAFF
CDR3nt: TGCGCCAGCAGCTTGGTTCTACAGGGGAACACTGAAGCTTTCTTT

v_gene: TRBV7-9
j_gene: TRBJ1-6
d_gene: TRBD1
abundance: few
CDR3aa: CASRPNDRGGLYNSPLHF
CDR3nt: TGTGCCAGCAGACCGAACGACAGGGGGGGTCTATATAATTCACCCCTCCACTTT

v_gene: TRBV5-4
j_gene: TRBJ2-5
d_gene: TRBD1
abundance: NA
CDR3aa: CASSSKIGQGETQYF
CDR3nt: TGTGCCAGCAGCTCCAAAATAGGACAGGGAGAGACCCAGTACTTC

v_gene: TRBV6-5
j_gene: TRBJ2-7
d_gene: TRBD2
abundance: NA
CDR3aa: CASTERGTRVYEQYF
CDR3nt: TGTGCCAGCACCGAACGGGGGACTAGGGTCTACGAGCAGTACTTC

v_gene: TRBV6-5
j_gene: TRBJ2-2
d_gene: TRBD1
abundance: NA
CDR3aa: CASSYSIEGAELFF
CDR3nt: TGTGCCAGCAGTTACTCGATTGAGGGGGCGGAGCTGTTTTTT

v_gene: TRBV7-6
j_gene: TRBJ2-1
d_gene: NA
abundance: NA
CDR3aa: CASSLAGEINEQFF
CDR3nt: TGTGCCAGCAGCTTAGCGGGGGAAATCAATGAGCAGTTCTTC

v_gene: TRBV5-3
j_gene: TRBJ2-7
d_gene: TRBD2
abundance: NA
CDR3aa: CARSSTRLAGQNEQYF
CDR3nt: TGTGCCAGAAGCTCGACCCGACTAGCGGGGCAAAACGAGCAGTACTTC

v_gene: TRBV19
j_gene: TRBJ1-5
d_gene: NA
abundance: NA
CDR3aa: CASSIDRVGSNQPQHF
CDR3nt: TGTGCCAGTAGTATAGACAGGGTTGGGAGCAATCAGCCCCAGCATTTT

v_gene: TRBV7-9
j_gene: TRBJ2-7
d_gene: NA
abundance: NA
CDR3aa: CASSSGDGYEQYF
CDR3nt: TGTGCCAGCAGCTCCGGGGACGGCTACGAGCAGTACTTC

v_gene: TRBV7-2
j_gene: TRBJ2-1
d_gene: TRBD2
abundance: NA
CDR3aa: CASTLTSGSAEQFF
CDR3nt: TGTGCCAGCACCCTAACTAGCGGGAGCGCTGAGCAGTTCTTC

v_gene: TRBV2
j_gene: TRBJ1-2
d_gene: NA
abundance: NA
CDR3aa: CASSASAGGGYTF
CDR3nt: TGTGCCAGCAGTGCATCAGCGGGAGGTGGCTACACCTTC

v_gene: TRBV11-3
j_gene: TRBJ2-2
d_gene: TRBD2
abundance: NA
CDR3aa: CASSLRASGGTGELFF
CDR3nt: TGTGCCAGCAGCTTACGCGCTAGCGGGGGGACCGGGGAGCTGTTTTTT

v_gene: TRBV6-1
j_gene: TRBJ1-5
d_gene: NA
abundance: few
CDR3aa: CASITTGNQPQHF
CDR3nt: TGTGCCAGCATTACGACAGGCAATCAGCCCCAGCATTTT

v_gene: TRBV7-7
j_gene: TRBJ2-1
d_gene: NA
abundance: NA
CDR3aa: CASSSGTQLYNEQFF
CDR3nt: TGTGCTAGCAGCTCCGGGACACAACTTTACAATGAGCAGTTCTTC

v_gene: TRBV7-2
j_gene: TRBJ2-7
d_gene: TRBD1
abundance: NA
CDR3aa: CASSSMTGATYEQYF
CDR3nt: TGTGCCAGCAGCTCTATGACAGGGGCAACCTACGAGCAGTACTTC

v_gene: TRBV6-6
j_gene: TRBJ1-2
d_gene: NA
abundance: NA
CDR3aa: CASSYGAGANGYTF
CDR3nt: TGTGCCAGCAGTTACGGGGCGGGGGCGAATGGCTACACCTTC

v_gene: TRBV2
j_gene: TRBJ1-5
d_gene: NA
abundance: NA
CDR3aa: CASSEDSLYSNQPQHF
CDR3nt: TGTGCCAGCAGTGAAGACTCCCTTTATAGCAATCAGCCCCAGCATTTT

v_gene: TRBV6-1
j_gene: TRBJ1-4
d_gene: NA
abundance: once
CDR3aa: CASSEMRGYGEKLFF
CDR3nt: TGTGCCAGCAGTGAAATGCGGGGGTATGGAGAAAAACTGTTTTTT

v_gene: TRBV7-9
j_gene: TRBJ2-5
d_gene: NA
abundance: NA
CDR3aa: CASREGGRSQETQYF
CDR3nt: TGTGCCAGCCGAGAGGGCGGAAGATCTCAAGAGACCCAGTACTTC

v_gene: TRBV6-1
j_gene: TRBJ1-5
d_gene: NA
abundance: NA
CDR3aa: CASRAGGNQPQHF
CDR3nt: TGTGCCAGCAGAGCAGGGGGCAATCAGCCCCAGCATTTT